This record covers a single TCR beta chain. Its antigen is not known. This CDR3 is 17 amino acids long. J gave up 4 bases and V 5 bases, and 5 bases lay outside the gene matches. Germline values: CDR1 KGHDR, CDR2 SFDVKD. An Oncomine TCR Beta short-read assay was used to sequence the DNA from cultured CD4+ T cells. Cultured CD4+ T cells yielded the extracted genomic DNA. TCRdb called the PCR reads again in MiXCR, with one record for every CDR3 protein. The sample carries about 12,000 distinct CDR3 sequences, roughly 69% recorded once. The sample comes from a study of vaccination and CD4 T cells after COVID-19. Study-wide context: Participants were administered two doses of either the BNT162b2 or the mRNA-1273 vaccine. At a median about 72 days (range 14 to 241) after dose two, post-vaccine samples were obtained.

Sample treatment: roughly 10-day PBMC culture with coronavirus spike peptide pools or control peptides (ViraFEST assay). The source material was CD4+ T cells from blood, cultured in vitro, sampled before SARS-CoV-2 vaccination. This clonotype originated in a human donor who had recovered from COVID-19. V is TRBV24-1 and J is TRBJ2-3; TRBD2 matches at 16 bases. As DNA, the CDR3 is TGTGCCACCAGTGGGGGACTAGCGGGAGGGAACTCAGATACGCAGTATTTT. Protein sequence: CATSGGLAGGNSDTQYF.